These 10 T cell receptor beta chains originate from one sample sequenced in a study of metastatic and nonmetastatic thyroid tumors. TCRdb reanalyzed the PCR reads via MiXCR. The table has around 45,000 clones, less than 5% seen once. None of the patients had undergone any treatment ahead of thyroid surgery. Sequenced material: blood. All receptors come from a female donor with papillary thyroid cancer or a benign thyroid nodule (not recorded which). Some clones in this sample may be carry-over from other donors' samples.

For this clone: One end of the junction does not line up with germline, which may come from a read error. The V and J genes are TRBV11-3 and TRBJ2-7; 7 nucleotides line up with TRBD2. The CDR3 covers 15 residues. Looked up from germline, CDR1 is SGHNT and CDR2 is YENEEA. For the CDR3, the DNA is TGTGCCAGCAGCTTGTCGGGGCTAGCGGCCTACGATCAGTACTTC. Encoded protein: CASSLSGLAAYDQYF.

The chain recombines TRBV10-1 with TRBJ1-5; D remains unclear. V gave up 2 bases and J gave up 2 bases, with 4 bases separating them. In germline, CDR1 is WNHNN, CDR2 SYGVQD (reference sequence). This CDR3 has 13 amino acids. CDR3 sequence reads: CASSETGNQPQHF. CDR3 nucleotide sequence: TGCGCCAGCAGTGAGACCGGCAATCAGCCCCAGCATTTT.

This clone was seen many times. The chain couples TRBV12-3 or TRBV12-4 to TRBJ2-6; D ambiguous. This CDR3 spans 16 amino acids. Trimming removed 2 bases from V and 2 bases from J, with 10 bases in between. The CDR3 DNA sequence: TGTGCCAGCAGTTTAATGGCAGCACCTGGGGCCAACGTCCTGACTTTC. Its translation: CASSLMAAPGANVLTF.

This clone was found many times. The J gene is TRBJ1-2, the V gene TRBV2; possible D gene TRBD1, 5 bases. The CDR3 has 13 residues. Per the germline V gene, CDR1 is SNHLY and CDR2 is FYNNEI. The V and J ends lost 4 bases and 6 bases respectively, with 12 bases between them. The CDR3 nucleotides are TGTGCCAGCAGTGTCCGGGGCGCCGATGGCTACACCTTC. This translates into CASSVRGADGYTF.

The genes are TRBV20-1 and TRBJ1-1; unclear D gene. Germline CDR1 is DFQATT and CDR2 is SNEGSKA (reference sequence). This CDR3 spans 12 amino acids. V was shortened by 5 bases and J by 3 bases, with 10 bases between the two germline ends. CDR3 sequence (DNA): TGCAGTGCTCCCAGGTTGGACACTGAAGCTTTCTTT. Amino acids: CSAPRLDTEAFF.

In its sample, this clone was seen many times. The chain is built from TRBV6-1 and TRBJ1-1, with 7 bases that match TRBD1. Germline loops: CDR1 MNHNS, CDR2 SASEGT. The CDR3 covers 17 residues. V dropped 5 bases and J dropped 0; count of bases not matched to a gene: 12. CDR3 sequence: CASSKQGPQYMNTEAFF. The DNA for the CDR3 is TGTGCCAGCAGTAAACAGGGGCCTCAATACATGAACACTGAAGCTTTCTTT.

Concerning this clone: This sequence may be a read error, since a much larger clone differs from it by one base. V is TRBV7-9 and J is TRBJ2-4; maybe TRBD1 (5 bases). Germline V gene sequence: CDR1 SEHNR, CDR2 FQNEAQ (reference sequence). The CDR3 extends over 16 amino acids. This CDR3 reads CARSWAWGVAKNIQYF. Here the CDR3 DNA reads TGTGCCAGAAGCTGGGCGTGGGGCGTAGCCAAAAACATTCAGTACTTC.

V gene TRBV30 combines with J gene TRBJ1-3, with no clear D. This CDR3 spans 12 amino acids. The germline V gene has CDR1 GTSNPN and CDR2 SVGIG (reference sequence). The ends were cut back, 3 bases at V and 3 bases at J, with 6 bases in the middle. CDR3 loop: CAWRGIGNTIYF. For the CDR3, the DNA is TGTGCCTGGAGGGGAATTGGAAACACCATATATTTT.

This clone was seen ten or more times. The chain recombines TRBV6-1 with TRBJ2-5; tentatively, D is TRBD1 (5 bases). The CDR3 totals 13 residues. The germline gives CDR1 MNHNS, CDR2 SASEGT. V was shortened by 6 bases and J by 4 bases, with 12 bases between the two germline ends. The CDR3 coding sequence is TGTGCCAGCAGGGGGCCTAATGGAGAGACCCAGTACTTC. Translated, it gives CASRGPNGETQYF.

The rearrangement links TRBV28 to TRBJ1-2, with TRBD1 matching 10 bases. The germline CDR1 and CDR2 sequences are MDHEN and SYDVKM. V trimming: 5 bases; J trimming: 8 bases; junction bases outside the gene matches: 11. The CDR3 covers 15 residues. The CDR3 spells CASSTPGTGVRGYTF. The CDR3 nucleotides are TGTGCCAGCAGTACCCCCGGGACAGGGGTACGAGGCTACACCTTC.